The present T cell receptor (beta chain) was sequenced within a study of blood T cells in healthy people across ages. Worth noting for this clonotype: Antigen specificity is unknown. A single base separates this from a much larger clone, so it may be a read error.

Study results and caveats: TCR beta diversity per million T cells fell roughly linearly with age.

PCR was performed a second time for about 7 to 12 cycles using a sample-barcoded 5' primer and a J-beta primer mix. A template-switch adaptor containing 12 random nucleotides labeled each cDNA molecule. CDR3-containing paired-end reads numbered at least 2.5 million in each sample. TCRdb processed the 5' RACE reads anew with MiXCR; each CDR3 protein has one entry. The table lists about 770,000 distinct CDR3 sequences, under 45% of them singletons. The CDR3 is 13 residues long. Germline CDR1 is SQVTM and CDR2 is ANQGSEA. The TCR originated in a man in his sixties in good health. The genes are TRBV29-1 and TRBJ2-5; TRBD1 might be the D (6 bases). The material sequenced was blood. The CDR3, as DNA: TGCAACGTGAACCGGGACAACCAAGAGACCCAGTACTTC. Protein product: CNVNRDNQETQYF. The full variable domain, with the rest looked up from reference TRBV29-1 and TRBJ2-5, is SAVISQKPSRDICQRGTSLTIQCQVDSQVTMMFWYRQQPGQSLTLIATANQGSEATYESGFVIDKFPISRPNLTFSTLTVSNMSPEDSSIYLCNVNRDNQETQYFGPGTRLLVL.